This T cell receptor beta chain originates from a study of blood T cell repertoires in COVID-19. Study as a whole: Italy, Spain and the United States were the sources of the convalescent and acute COVID-19 samples.

Produced via immunoSEQ multiplex PCR; TCRdb's table is partial and in-frame only. The table has a few hundred thousand clones, roughly nine tenths seen once. This clone occurred once. Seattle patients were enrolled while actively infected and followed longitudinally. Sequenced: peripheral blood. The clonotype originates from a woman in her twenties or thirties with COVID-19, enrolled during active disease.

CDR3 loop: CASSSLRTTSYEQYF. CDR3 bases: TGTGCCAGCAGCTCATTACGGACTACCTCCTACGAGCAGTACTTC. The chain is built from TRBV6-5 and TRBJ2-7; TRBD2 might be the D (6 bases). The germline V gene has CDR1 MNHEY and CDR2 SVGAGI. The CDR3 length is 15 residues. V dropped 6 bases and J dropped 0 bases, with 15 bases sitting between them.